Below, 2 T cell receptor beta chains from the same sample are listed, as sequenced in a study of blood T cell repertoires in COVID-19 (dated by TCRdb to the early 2020s). The receptor library was made with the immunoSEQ multiplex PCR assay. TCRdb mirrors the immuneACCESS table, restricted to in-frame sequences. Some clones are absent from its copies; in checked studies, under half trace to an unresolved V gene, and the reason for the others is unknown. The sample profile shows some 150,000 clones; around 82% of them were found once. Of the sample, about an eighth is held by the ten largest clones. Sequenced material: peripheral blood. The receptors originated from a man in his fifties or sixties with active or convalescent COVID-19.

The chain is built from TRBV7-9 and TRBJ2-1; 10 nucleotides line up with TRBD2. V was clipped by 4 bases and J by 6 bases; unmatched bases: 15. Germline CDR1 and CDR2: SEHNR and FQNEAQ (reference sequence). This CDR3 comprises 18 residues. This CDR3 reads CASSWDSVRASGSNEQFF. The CDR3 nucleotides are TGTGCCAGCAGCTGGGACAGCGTTAGGGCTAGCGGGAGCAATGAGCAGTTCTTC.

V gene TRBV28 combines with J gene TRBJ2-1, with TRBD1 identical over 7 bases. The length of the CDR3 is 14 residues. With V trimmed by 4 bases and J by 4 bases, 4 bases remained unmatched. CDR1 is MDHEN and CDR2 is SYDVKM in the germline V gene. CDR3 region: CASSYGTEYNEQFF. The CDR3 DNA sequence: TGTGCCAGCAGTTATGGGACAGAATACAATGAGCAGTTCTTC. Full variable domain (missing parts from reference TRBV28 and TRBJ2-1): DVKVTQSSRYLVKRTGEKVFLECVQDMDHENMFWYRQDPGLGLRLIYFSYDVKMKEKGDIPEGYSVSREKKERFSLILESASTNQTSMYLCASSYGTEYNEQFFGPGTRLTVL.